This T cell receptor (beta chain) emerged from a study of blood T cell repertoires in COVID-19 (dated by TCRdb to 2018 to 2020). For context, the study as a whole: Samples covering the acute and convalescent phases of COVID-19 were provided by collaborators in the United States, Italy and Spain. The material from the prospective study consisted of cDNA or gDNA derived from T cells, B-cell-depleted T cells, or PBMCs. The dataset comprised deeply sampled blood TCRbeta repertoires from subjects exposed to, actively infected with, or recovered from COVID-19. The repertoires were released in a freely available public database intended as a resource for research on the immune response to SARS-CoV-2. Samples were obtained from the ongoing ImmuneRACE study (first 160 participants) and from over 1,000 subjects provided by 6 global collaborators. The sample metadata nearly always contained a de-identified subject ID, COVID-19 status, age in years and sex. Where available, HLA class I and class II types were taken from metadata supplied by the sample provider and were not determined by assay-based typing. Overall study results and their limits: Clinical and demographic metadata were provided uncurated, with the amount varying by source and participant.

Details on this clone: Its antigen remains unidentified. One base away there is no much larger clone; base qualities are not given.

The immunoSEQ Assay, a bias-controlled multiplex PCR, was used to amplify TCRbeta CDR3 regions from genomic DNA. The original methods were these. Within the assay, amplification of reference gene primers was used to estimate how many nucleated cells each sample contained. To quantify the absolute abundance of each unique TCRbeta CDR3 rearrangement, sequence reads were collapsed and filtered. For each sample, productive Simpson clonality was calculated as the square root of Simpson's diversity index over productive rearrangements. Imported from immuneACCESS, the table was reduced by TCRdb to in-frame sequences with V and J called. These copies leave out some clones; in studies compared against another copy, an unresolved V gene accounts for under half, and the cause of the remainder is not known. That table supplies the V and J calls and clone size; D and trimming were determined from the DNA. The sample records 25,000 to 35,000 clones, approximately 80% of which are singletons. The ten largest account for 25% of the sample.

Collaborating institutions collected whole blood in K2EDTA tubes following their own protocols. For TCRbeta analysis, collaborators shipped samples in one of three forms: frozen whole blood, isolated PBMCs, or DNA extracted from either of those sample types. The germline ends are 14 bases apart after V is trimmed by 2 bases and J by 1 base. Per the germline V gene, MDHEN is the CDR1 and SYDVKM is the CDR2. The CDR3 goes from the cysteine to the phenylalanine over 16 residues. CDR3 DNA is the only sequence kept; it has 48 bases, read in frame from the first base. The chain is made from TRBV28 and TRBJ1-2, and the D gene may be TRBD1, 5 bases matching. The source is a man between 65 and 79 years old with active COVID-19. What was sequenced was peripheral blood. Read as DNA, the sequence is TGTGCCAGCAGTTTACACGCGACGGGGGGTAACTATGGCTACACCTTC. The encoded protein is CASSLHATGGNYGYTF.